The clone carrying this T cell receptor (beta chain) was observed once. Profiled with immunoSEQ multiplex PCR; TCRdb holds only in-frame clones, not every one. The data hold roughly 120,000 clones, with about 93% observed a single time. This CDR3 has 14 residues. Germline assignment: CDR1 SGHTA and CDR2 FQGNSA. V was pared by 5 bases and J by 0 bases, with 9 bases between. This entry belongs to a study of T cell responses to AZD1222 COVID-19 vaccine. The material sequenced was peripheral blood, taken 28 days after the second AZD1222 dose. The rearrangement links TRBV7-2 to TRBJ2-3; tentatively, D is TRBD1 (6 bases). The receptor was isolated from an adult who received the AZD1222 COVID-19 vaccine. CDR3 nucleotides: TGTGCCAGCAGCCTGGGACATAGCACAGATACGCAGTATTTT. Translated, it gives CASSLGHSTDTQYF.